The following is a TCR beta chain sequence with its context. As yet, its antigen is unknown. The CDR3 consists of 16 residues. Germline CDR1 is LGHNA and CDR2 is YSLEER. Trimming took 3 bases from V and 1 from J, leaving 15 bases between them. Construction of TCR beta libraries was performed using quantitative 5'-RACE with molecular barcodes. TCRdb re-analysed the 5' RACE reads in MiXCR, keeping a single row per CDR3 protein. Here the sample spans more than 600,000 distinct CDR3 sequences, 15% to 20% being singletons. This record belongs to a study of CD8 T cells in ankylosing spondylitis. Findings and caveats of the study: With a CD8+ phenotype, disease-linked clones were relatively rare in peripheral blood. Apparently characteristic of ankylosing spondylitis blood was a TCR beta motif (about 8 highly homologous variants).

This chain joins TRBV4-3 and TRBJ1-1; D is perhaps TRBD1 (6 bases). The clonotype was recovered from a male donor with ankylosing spondylitis. The sample taken for sequencing was blood, either unsorted or a sorted T cell fraction (not recorded which). The DNA of the CDR3 is TGCGCCAGCAGCCAGGAACACAGGGAGAAGAACACTGAAGCTTTCTTT. It yields the protein CASSQEHREKNTEAFF.